These 6 T cell receptor beta chains originate from one sample sequenced in a study of T cell responses to AZD1222 COVID-19 vaccine. Only in-frame clones appear in the TCRdb table, and some are missing; sequencing was by immunoSEQ multiplex PCR. The sample records some 130,000 clones, roughly 90% being singletons. The sample here was peripheral blood, taken on day 0 of AZD1222 vaccination. These receptors all stem from an adult in good health.

This clone was detected once. The rearrangement joins TRBV4-2 to TRBJ2-7; D is perhaps TRBD1 (6 bases). Germline V gives CDR1 LGHNA, CDR2 YNFKEQ. The CDR3 is 14 amino acids. V lost 6 bases and J lost 5, with 17 bases in between. The CDR3 sequence: CASRLTGPTDEQYF. The CDR3 DNA reads TGTGCCAGCAGACTGACAGGCCCAACGGACGAGCAGTACTTC.

The chain carries TRBV11-2 and TRBJ1-2, with D tentatively TRBD1 (5 bases). V lost 6 bases and J 3 bases, leaving 17 bases between the germline ends. Germline values: CDR1 SGHAT, CDR2 FQNNGV. The CDR3 extends over 15 amino acids. This CDR3 reads CASRALVDSHYGYTF. The CDR3 DNA reads TGTGCCAGCAGGGCCTTGGTAGACAGCCACTATGGCTACACCTTC. Full variable domain (rest looked up from reference TRBV11-2 and TRBJ1-2): EAGVAQSPRYKIIEKRQSVAFWCNPISGHATLYWYQQILGQGPKLLIQFQNNGVVDDSQLPKDRFSAERLKGVDSTLKIQPAKLEDSAVYLCASRALVDSHYGYTFGSGTRLTVV.

The rearrangement uses TRBV7-8 and TRBJ1-5; D uncertain. This CDR3 region has 15 residues. Trimming removed 2 bases at V and 1 base at J, with 9 bases between. The germline V gene encodes CDR1 SGHVS and CDR2 FQNEAQ. CDR3 loop: CASSLHRESNQPQHF. The CDR3 DNA sequence: TGTGCCAGCAGCTTACATAGGGAAAGCAATCAGCCCCAGCATTTT.

The chain has TRBV10-3 and TRBJ2-7; 7 bases line up with TRBD1. V was pared by 7 bases and J by 6 bases, with 9 bases of the junction left unmatched. The CDR3 extends over 13 amino acids. Germline assignment: CDR1 ENHRY and CDR2 SYGVKD. DNA for the CDR3: TGTGCCATCACTGGGGCAGGGGGATCCGAGCAGTACTTC. This gives the protein CAITGAGGSEQYF.

CDR3 DNA sequence: TGTGCCAGCAGTGCTGGACAGGGTGGGAATTCACCCCTCCACTTT. It encodes CASSAGQGGNSPLHF. This chain uses TRBV2 with TRBJ1-6; 8 positions agree with TRBD1. This CDR3 comprises 15 residues. With 4 bases clipped from V and 7 bases from J, the junction kept 6 bases outside the gene matches. Germline V gene data show CDR1 as SNHLY and CDR2 as FYNNEI.

This sequence joins TRBV28 and TRBJ1-2; 9 bases line up with TRBD1. Germline CDR1 reads MDHEN; CDR2 reads SYDVKM. Trimming took 4 bases from V and 3 from J; bases not matched to a gene: 6. This CDR3 spans 15 amino acids. The CDR3 DNA sequence: TGTGCCAGCAGTTCCCCGGGACAGGGTTACTATGGCTACACCTTC. It yields the protein CASSSPGQGYYGYTF.